This T cell receptor (beta chain) derives from a study of graft-versus-host responses after intestinal transplantation. Study context: Every one of the recipients received anti-thymocyte globulin induction and afterwards took tacrolimus and steroids for roughly three years.

This CDR3 comprises 13 residues. Trimming stripped 0 bases from V and 2 bases from J, with 5 bases between. Germline values: CDR1 GTSNPN, CDR2 SVGIG (reference sequence). Findings and caveats of the study: GvH clones detected in recipient marrow included some appearing first in ileum or blood.

Measured with immunoSEQ multiplex PCR; TCRdb has only the in-frame clones, and not every one. The sample records some 25,000 clones, 40% being singletons. Comment on this clone: The sample has other DNA sequences that encode this CDR3 too.

The sequence derives from a human patient who received an intestinal transplant. The material sequenced was alloreactive CD4+ T cells from a mixed lymphocyte reaction culture, taken before intestinal transplant. Subset noted: CFSE-low proliferating T cells sorted from approximately six-day pre-transplant mixed lymphocyte reaction (GvH or HvG direction). This chain connects TRBV30 to TRBJ1-5; D call uncertain. The CDR3 region has the DNA TGTGCCTGGAGTGTACGAGGCAATCAGCCCCAGCATTTT. This encodes CAWSVRGNQPQHF.